This T cell receptor beta chain was recorded in a study of cytomegalovirus exposure and HLA in healthy donors. The wider study: Genotyping showed roughly 76% of 398 donors falling in the Caucasian-associated ancestry cluster.

Study-wide results and limits: Previous analysis showed most TCR beta V segments were productive about 87% or about 30% of the time.

Notes on this clone: What it recognizes is unknown.

The study ran its PCR with 60 Vbeta and 13 Jbeta primers. Original methodology: An analysis that came later counted 73 million or so unique TCR beta chains, approximately 10 million shared. Profiling relied on immunoSEQ multiplex PCR, and the TCRdb table lists in-frame clones only, not all of them. V and J calls and clone size follow that table, whereas D and trimming were derived from the DNA. The sample yields under 110,000 clones, approximately 82% seen once. This receptor was taken from a man aged 40-50 years in good health and CMV-seronegative. The sample comprised PBMCs.

The DNA of the CDR3 is TGCAGCGTGCGGTATACGGGAGGTGAGACCCAGTACTTC. Its translation is CSVRYTGGETQYF. V and J are TRBV29-1 and TRBJ2-5; 7 bases align to TRBD2. The J segment lost 5 bases and the V segment lost 6 bases, leaving 9 bases of the junction unmatched. Germline-derived CDR1 and CDR2 are SQVTM and ANQGSEA. The CDR3 length is 13 residues.